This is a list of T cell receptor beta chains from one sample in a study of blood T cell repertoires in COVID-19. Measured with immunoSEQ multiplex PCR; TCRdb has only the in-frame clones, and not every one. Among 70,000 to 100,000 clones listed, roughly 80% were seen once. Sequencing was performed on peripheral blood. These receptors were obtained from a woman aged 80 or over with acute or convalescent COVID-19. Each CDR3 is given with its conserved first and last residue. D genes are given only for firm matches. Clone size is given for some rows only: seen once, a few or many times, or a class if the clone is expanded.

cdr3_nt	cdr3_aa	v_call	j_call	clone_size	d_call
TGTGCCAGTAGTATTATCGACAGCCGGACGCCCGAGCAGTACTTC	CASSIIDSRTPEQYF	TRBV19	TRBJ2-7	.	.
TGTGCCAGCTCACCCAATCACGACAGCCGGCTGGGGACTGAAGCTTTCTTT	CASSPNHDSRLGTEAFF	TRBV18	TRBJ1-1	.	.
TGCAGCGTGGGACAGGGAGGACAGCCCCAGCATTTT	CSVGQGGQPQHF	TRBV29-1	TRBJ1-5	.	TRBD1
TGTGCCAGCGAGGCTAGCGAATACTCGGCGAACACCGGGGAGCTGTTTTTT	CASEASEYSANTGELFF	TRBV11-3	TRBJ2-2	.	.
TGTGCCAGCAGCTTAGAGATCAGGGTTTCTGGGGCCAACGTCCTGACTTTC	CASSLEIRVSGANVLTF	TRBV7-2	TRBJ2-6	.	.
TGTGCCAGTAGTAACAGGGGCCAAGAGACCCAGTACTTC	CASSNRGQETQYF	TRBV19	TRBJ2-5	once	TRBD1
TGTGCTAGCAGCTTTTCCGGGACAGGGGTAGCCTACGAGCAGTACTTC	CASSFSGTGVAYEQYF	TRBV7-7	TRBJ2-7	.	TRBD1
TGTGCCAGCAGCCTGGGTAAGCAGGCTACCCAGCCCCAGCATTTT	CASSLGKQATQPQHF	TRBV5-6	TRBJ1-5	.	.
TGCGCCAGCAGCTTGGCAGGGGACGGACAGCCCCAGCATTTT	CASSLAGDGQPQHF	TRBV5-1	TRBJ1-5	.	.
TGTGCCAGCAGCTTAGCACAGGGGAGGATCGGCTACACCTTC	CASSLAQGRIGYTF	TRBV11-2	TRBJ1-2	once	TRBD1
TGCGCCAGCAGCGGGGGACAGGGAAATGAGCAGTTCTTC	CASSGGQGNEQFF	TRBV5-1	TRBJ2-1	.	TRBD1
TGTGCCAGCGGCCCACCGGGGTTTGGTCGGGAAAAACTGTTTTTT	CASGPPGFGREKLFF	TRBV6-5	TRBJ1-4	.	.
TGCAGCGTTGTTGATAGCCTCACAGATACGCAGTATTTT	CSVVDSLTDTQYF	TRBV29-1	TRBJ2-3	.	.
TGTGCCAGCAGGACGGGACAGGGAGGTGAAAAACTGTTTTTT	CASRTGQGGEKLFF	TRBV6-5	TRBJ1-4	once	TRBD1
TGTGCCAGCTCACCACGGGTAGGGGACGAGCAGTACTTC	CASSPRVGDEQYF	TRBV18	TRBJ2-7	.	.
TGTGCCAGCAAACGGGGAGACTATGGCTACACCTTC	CASKRGDYGYTF	TRBV2	TRBJ1-2	.	.